The sequence of this T cell receptor beta chain was determined in a study of metastatic and nonmetastatic thyroid tumors. About the research overall: The comparison covered peripheral blood and tumor or nodule tissue in malignant and benign thyroid patients. Findings and limits, study-wide: Relative to benign nodules, malignant thyroid tumors were reportedly characterized by significantly elevated TCR beta diversity in blood and tumor.

On this clone itself: Its target is not known.

In the study's own analysis: Construction of a distant-metastasis classifier for papillary thyroid cancer relied on CDR3 differences across clinicopathological groups. TCRdb re-clonotyped the PCR reads via MiXCR. For this entry, the V and J calls and clone size follow TCRdb and not the study's own pipeline. The table lists tens of thousands of clones, roughly 33% of them singletons, with roughly 15% in the top ten. Thyroid surgery had not been preceded by any treatment in any patient. V was pared by 6 bases and J by 8 bases, with 7 bases of the junction left unmatched. CDR3 length equals 15 residues. Looked up from germline, CDR1 is MDHEN and CDR2 is SYDVKM.

This sequence joins TRBV28 and TRBJ2-1; 13 nucleotides line up with TRBD2. Material: tumor tissue. This clonotype was sampled from a female donor with papillary thyroid cancer or a benign thyroid nodule (not recorded which). Some clones in this sample may be carry-over from other donors' samples. CDR3 nucleotide sequence: TGTGCCAGCAGCCCACTAGCGGGAGGGCTCCATGAGCAGTTCTTC. It is translated as CASSPLAGGLHEQFF.